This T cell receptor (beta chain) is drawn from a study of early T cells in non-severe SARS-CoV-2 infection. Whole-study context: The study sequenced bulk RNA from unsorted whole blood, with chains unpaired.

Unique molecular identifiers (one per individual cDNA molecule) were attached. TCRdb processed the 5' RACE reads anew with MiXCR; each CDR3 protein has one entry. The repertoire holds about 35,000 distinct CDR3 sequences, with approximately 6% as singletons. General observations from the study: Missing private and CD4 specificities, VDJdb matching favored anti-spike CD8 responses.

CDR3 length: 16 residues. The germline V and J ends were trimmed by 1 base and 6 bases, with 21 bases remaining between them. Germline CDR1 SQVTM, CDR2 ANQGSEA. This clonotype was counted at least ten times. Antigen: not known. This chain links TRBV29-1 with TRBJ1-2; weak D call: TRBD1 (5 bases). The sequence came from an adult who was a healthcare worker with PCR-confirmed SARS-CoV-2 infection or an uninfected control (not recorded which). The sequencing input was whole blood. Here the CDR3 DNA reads TGCAGCGTTGAAGTCTTGTTCACTCCCGGAGGGGATGGCTACACCTTC. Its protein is CSVEVLFTPGGDGYTF. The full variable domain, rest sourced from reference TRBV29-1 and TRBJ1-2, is SAVISQKPSRDICQRGTSLTIQCQVDSQVTMMFWYRQQPGQSLTLIATANQGSEATYESGFVIDKFPISRPNLTFSTLTVSNMSPEDSSIYLCSVEVLFTPGGDGYTFGSGTRLTVV.